Below are 21 T cell receptor beta chains sequenced from a single sample in a study of T cells in women clearing cervical HPV infection (dated by TCRdb to the late 2010s). Library construction relied on the immunoSEQ multiplex PCR assay. Here the immuneACCESS table is served through TCRdb, limited to in-frame sequences with V and J called. Missing clones are a known gap in these copies; in checked studies unresolved V genes cover under half, and the rest lacks a known reason. The sample's table covers 35,000 to 45,000 clones. Of the sample, roughly 1.2% is held by the ten largest clones. The sequenced sample was blood buffy coat. These receptors all stem from a woman aged 18 to 75 with a cervical HPV16 infection that either progressed to CIN3+ or cleared (not recorded which).

As for this clone: Read data end 3 residues before the CDR3 end; the end is taken from the germline J gene. The V gene is TRBV7-2, the J gene TRBJ2-3; 7 bases line up with TRBD2. This CDR3 spans 14 amino acids. The germline gives CDR1 SGHTA, CDR2 FQGNSA. Incomplete CDR3 DNA: TGTGCCAGCAGCCTCCGGCGGGGAGGGGAGACG. This encodes CASSLRRGGET. In full, the CDR3 reads CASSLRRGGETQYF.

As to this clone: With the read ending 3 residues before the CDR3 end, the germline J gene is used to fill in that end. This chain connects TRBV18 to TRBJ1-1; 7 bases agree with TRBD1. Trimming cost V 4 bases and J 1 base; bases outside gene matches: 9. This CDR3 has 16 residues. CDR1 is KGHSH and CDR2 is LQKENI in the germline V gene. The part of the CDR3 DNA that was read is TGTGCCAGCTCACACGGACAGGTGAGGACGAACACTGAA. Its translation is CASSHGQVRTNTE. The full-length CDR3 reads as CASSHGQVRTNTEAFF.

With respect to this clone: The read gets to within 3 residues of the CDR3 end, and the germline J gene fills in the rest. This chain connects TRBV5-1 to TRBJ1-1; D might be TRBD1 (6 bases). Germline lookup yields CDR1 SGHRS and CDR2 YFSETQ. The germline V and J ends were trimmed by 5 bases and 1 base, with 9 bases remaining between them. The CDR3 sequence is 13 residues long. CDR3 bases read: TGCGCCAGCAGATGGGACAAGAACACTGAA. It specifies CASRWDKNTE. The CDR3 in full is CASRWDKNTEAFF.

Concerning this clone itself: From the germline J gene comes the end of the CDR3, since the read stops 3 residues before it. The V and J genes are TRBV30 and TRBJ2-3; D ambiguous. CDR3 length: 15 amino acids. Looked up from germline, CDR1 is GTSNPN and CDR2 is SVGIG (reference sequence). V was cut by 0 bases and J by 2 bases, with 12 bases left in between. The sequenced CDR3 bases are TGTGCCTGGAGTGTAGAGACCACTAACACAGATACG. This sequence encodes CAWSVETTNTDT. The CDR3, in full, reads CAWSVETTNTDTQYF.

A word on this clone: Coverage ceases 3 residues before the CDR3 finishes, and the germline J gene fills in the end. The chain combines TRBV30 with TRBJ2-7, with 11 bases aligning to TRBD1. After removal of 3 bases from V and 5 bases from J, the junction contained 9 bases not matched to a gene. The germline V gene encodes CDR1 GTSNPN and CDR2 SVGIG (reference sequence). The CDR3 consists of 15 residues. CDR3 bases read: TGTGCCTGGAGCCTACTAGGACAGGGGGCTCACGAG. It translates to CAWSLLGQGAHE. The CDR3 in full is CAWSLLGQGAHEQYF.

Points on this clone: The read ends 3 residues before the CDR3 terminus; that terminus is restored from the germline J gene. The genes are TRBV14 and TRBJ2-3, with a weak D call TRBD2 (5 bases). CDR1 and CDR2 (germline): SGHDN, FVKESK. The CDR3 is made up of 14 amino acids. The DNA read from the CDR3 is TGTGCCAGCAGCCCCGGGGTACGCGTAGAGACG. The encoded protein is CASSPGVRVET. The complete CDR3 protein is CASSPGVRVETQYF.

Worth noting for this clone: The CDR3 end lies 3 residues beyond the end of the read and is filled in from the germline J gene. This chain connects TRBV3-1 (or the pseudogene TRBV3-2) to TRBJ2-5, with 7 bases aligning to TRBD1. CDR1 is LGHDT, CDR2 YNNKEL, per germline (reference sequence). The length of the CDR3 is 13 residues. After removal of 4 bases from V and 2 bases from J, the junction contained 1 base not matched to a gene. The CDR3 protein is CASSPGQQETQYF. The DNA read from the CDR3 is TGTGCCAGCAGCCCGGGACAGCAAGAGACC.

The CDR3 DNA, read in part, is TGTGCCAGCTCACCGTGGGACTTACACACCGGGGAG. Encoded protein: CASSPWDLHTGE. The full CDR3 protein reads CASSPWDLHTGELFF. The chain links TRBV18 to TRBJ2-2; D is perhaps TRBD2 (6 bases). The observed sequence ends 3 residues before the CDR3 terminus, with the missing tail filled in from the germline J gene. Trimming stripped 3 bases from V and 3 bases from J, with 11 bases between. The germline CDR1 and CDR2 sequences are KGHSH and LQKENI. This CDR3 comprises 15 residues.

On this clone itself: The CDR3 is cut off 3 residues early in the read; its end comes from the germline J gene. V usage is TRBV7-3 and J usage is TRBJ2-3; 7 bases are a match to TRBD1. CDR1 is SGHTA and CDR2 is FQGTGA in the germline V gene. Trimming took 2 bases from V and 4 from J; bases not matched to a gene: 3. CDR3 length: 14 amino acids. CDR3 protein: CASSLGTAADTQYF. The DNA read from the CDR3 is TGTGCCAGCAGCTTAGGGACAGCCGCAGATACG.

On this clone itself: Read data end 3 residues before the CDR3 end; the end is taken from the germline J gene. The chain has TRBV29-1 and TRBJ2-3; 13 nucleotides line up with TRBD2. CDR3 length equals 15 residues. V dropped 7 bases and J dropped 4; count of bases not matched to a gene: 8. Germline V lookup: CDR1 SQVTM, CDR2 ANQGSEA. CDR3 bases read: TGCAGCGCTGACGGACTAGCGGGAGTTCCAGATACG. This translates into CSADGLAGVPDT. The whole CDR3 region reads CSADGLAGVPDTQYF.

About this clone: The read terminates 3 residues before the CDR3 end, so the remaining end is supplied by the germline J gene. Other DNA sequences in the same sample also yield this CDR3. This chain links TRBV19 with TRBJ2-2; 12 bases agree with TRBD2. Germline V lookup: CDR1 LNHDA, CDR2 SQIVND (reference sequence). The CDR3 runs 16 residues. V shed 7 bases and J 2 bases; nucleotides not matched to a gene: 5. Incomplete CDR3 DNA: TGTGCCAGTACTAGGACTAGCGGGGCAAACACCGGGGAG. As protein: CASTRTSGANTGE. The CDR3, in full, reads CASTRTSGANTGELFF.

On this clone itself: The read ends 3 residues early relative to the CDR3; the germline J gene fills the gap. This chain links TRBV20-1 with TRBJ1-5; no firm D call. The CDR3 is 14 amino acids. Per germline, CDR1 DFQATT and CDR2 SNEGSKA (reference sequence). V gave up 6 bases and J gave up 4 bases, with 16 bases separating them. Partial CDR3 DNA: TGCAGTGCGCGGAGGTTCGGGGAAAATCAGCCC. Amino acids: CSARRFGENQP. The CDR3, in full, reads CSARRFGENQPQHF.

Note on this clone: The read finishes 3 residues shy of the CDR3 end, and the germline J gene is used to complete it. The chain combines TRBV29-1 with TRBJ2-2; D might be TRBD2 (5 bases). Between the trimmed V and J ends, which lost 8 bases and 7 bases, there was a span of 17 bases. Looked up from germline, CDR1 is SQVTM and CDR2 is ANQGSEA. The length of the CDR3 is 13 residues. CDR3 region: CSFLKSAGGELFF. The sequenced CDR3 bases are TGCAGCTTCTTAAAAAGCGCGGGCGGGGAG.

Concerning this clone: The observed sequence ends 3 residues before the CDR3 terminus, with the missing tail filled in from the germline J gene. The chain links TRBV5-1 to TRBJ2-2, with unresolved D. CDR3 length equals 15 residues. The germline V and J ends were trimmed by 0 bases and 3 bases, with 9 bases remaining between them. Per germline, CDR1 SGHRS and CDR2 YFSETQ. The CDR3 bases that were read are TGCGCCAGCAGCTTGGTTAGCAAGTACACCGGGGAG. Translation gives CASSLVSKYTGE. From start to end, the CDR3 is CASSLVSKYTGELFF.

CDR3 sequence: CASSSGLAVTYEQYF. The CDR3 bases that were read are TGTGCCAGCAGCTCTGGACTAGCGGTAACCTACGAG. The chain has TRBV11-2 and TRBJ2-7, with TRBD2 identical over 10 bases. The missing CDR3 end, 3 residues past where the read stops, is filled in from the germline J gene. This CDR3 comprises 15 residues. CDR1 and CDR2 from the germline V gene are SGHAT and FQNNGV. Unmatched junction bases numbered 5, after V lost 4 bases and J lost 2 bases.

Of note for this clone: The read halts 3 residues ahead of the CDR3 end, with the missing end drawn from the germline J gene. The chain is built from TRBV7-3 and TRBJ2-2; possibly TRBD1 for D (6 bases). V lost 5 bases and J lost 5, with 9 bases in between. The CDR3 runs 13 residues. From germline, CDR1 is SGHTA and CDR2 FQGTGA. CDR3 bases read: TGTGCCAGCAGCCCCGGGACAACCGGGGAG. Translated: CASSPGTTGE. The entire CDR3 protein is CASSPGTTGELFF.

The CDR3 loop is CASSSKTERQPQYF. The part of the CDR3 DNA that was read is TGTGCCAGCAGCTCGAAGACTGAGCGGCAGCCG. J is TRBJ2-3 and V is TRBV7-9, with a tentative D call TRBD2 (5 bases). The read ends 3 residues before the CDR3 terminus; that terminus is restored from the germline J gene. Per the germline V gene, CDR1 is SEHNR and CDR2 is FQNEAQ (reference sequence). The CDR3 has 14 residues. The variable domain in full, with the rest retrieved from reference TRBV7-9 and TRBJ2-3, is DTGVSQNPRHKITKRGQNVTFRCDPISEHNRLYWYRQTLGQGPEFLTYFQNEAQLEKSRLLSDRFSAERPKGSFSTLEIQRTEQGDSAMYLCASSSKTERQPQYFGPGTRLTVL.

For this clone: The read comes to an end 3 residues before the CDR3 does, leaving the germline J gene to fill in the end. This sequence joins TRBV2 and TRBJ2-7, with 11 bases aligning to TRBD1. V lost 8 bases to trimming and J lost 3 bases; unmatched junction nucleotides: 6. CDR1 SNHLY and CDR2 FYNNEI come from the germline V gene. This CDR3 contains 14 residues. Incomplete CDR3 DNA: TGTGCCAGCGAAGGGACAGGGGGGAACTACGAG. This encodes CASEGTGGNYE. The whole CDR3 sequence is CASEGTGGNYEQYF.

Concerning this clone: The CDR3 end falls 3 residues outside the read, so it is completed with the germline J gene. J is TRBJ2-2 and V is TRBV7-6; 13 bases are a match to TRBD2. Germline CDR1 reads SGHVS; CDR2 reads FNYEAQ. Trimming removed 5 bases from V and 7 bases from J; junction bases left unmatched: 7. The CDR3 is 16 residues long. CDR3 amino acids: CASSPGLAGAHGELFF. The sequenced part of the CDR3 DNA is TGTGCCAGCAGCCCCGGACTAGCGGGAGCCCACGGGGAG.

For this clone: From the germline J gene comes the end of the CDR3, since the read stops 3 residues before it. This chain links TRBV19 with TRBJ1-1; D call uncertain. The CDR3 spans 12 residues. Germline V gives CDR1 LNHDA, CDR2 SQIVND (reference sequence). Incomplete CDR3 DNA: TGTGCCAGTAGAGACGGACTTTCGGGA. Residues: CASRDGLSG. The complete CDR3 protein is CASRDGLSGAFF.

Comments on this clone: The read gets to within 3 residues of the CDR3 end, and the germline J gene fills in the rest. This chain connects TRBV5-1 to TRBJ2-7; 10 nucleotides agree with TRBD1. V was clipped by 4 bases and J by 3 bases; unmatched bases: 4. The CDR3 contains 14 residues. Germline V CDR1 and CDR2: SGHRS, YFSETQ. The DNA read from the CDR3 is TGCGCCAGCAGCCCGGGACAGGGGCACTACGAG. This sequence encodes CASSPGQGHYE. The entire CDR3 protein is CASSPGQGHYEQYF.